This TCR beta chain came from a study of T-cell reconstitution after alpha-beta-depleted transplantation in children. The CDR3 loop spans 15 amino acids. Per germline, CDR1 DFQATT and CDR2 SNEGSKA (reference sequence). J was trimmed by 5 bases and V by 3 bases; bases with no gene match: 12. A library of TCRbeta sequences, prepared with unique molecular identifiers, was generated. One entry per CDR3 protein, called by TCRdb with MiXCR from the PCR reads. The sample lists about 460,000 distinct CDR3 sequences, approximately 12% occurring once. The sample holds many counts of this clonotype. This rearrangement joins TRBV20-1 to TRBJ2-7; 8 positions match TRBD1. The specimen was PBMCs from the stem cell graft donor, collected from the stem cell graft. This receptor was taken from a human donor who donated a stem cell graft to a child with combined immunodeficiency. The DNA for the CDR3 is TGCAGTGCTAGGCAACCGGGACAGGATTTAAACGAGCAGTACTTC. Translated: CSARQPGQDLNEQYF.